The T cell receptor (beta chain) under discussion was sequenced for a study of blood T cells in healthy people across ages. For the study at large: Capturing about one barcoded beta molecule per two T cells was achieved by template switching.

This clonotype was observed a handful of times. Its cognate antigen is unknown. A sample-barcoded 5' primer and a J-beta primer mix were used in a second PCR of about 6 to 11 cycles. From the 5' RACE reads, TCRdb called clonotypes with MiXCR, one entry per CDR3 protein. This table holds 550,000 to 700,000 distinct CDR3 sequences, 25% to 30% found once. Notes on the study in general: Percentage of naive T cells showed a strong correlation with TCR beta diversity.

The CDR3 contains 13 residues. Trimming shortened V by 2 bases and J by 4 bases, and 9 bases separated the two germline ends. Germline V CDR1 and CDR2: SGHRS, YFSETQ. What was sequenced was blood. The J gene is TRBJ1-2, the V gene TRBV5-1; weak D call: TRBD1 (6 bases). The receptor comes from a woman in her 70s in good health. CDR3 in amino acids: CASSFDRSYGYTF. CDR3 bases: TGCGCCAGCAGCTTCGACAGGAGCTATGGCTACACCTTC.